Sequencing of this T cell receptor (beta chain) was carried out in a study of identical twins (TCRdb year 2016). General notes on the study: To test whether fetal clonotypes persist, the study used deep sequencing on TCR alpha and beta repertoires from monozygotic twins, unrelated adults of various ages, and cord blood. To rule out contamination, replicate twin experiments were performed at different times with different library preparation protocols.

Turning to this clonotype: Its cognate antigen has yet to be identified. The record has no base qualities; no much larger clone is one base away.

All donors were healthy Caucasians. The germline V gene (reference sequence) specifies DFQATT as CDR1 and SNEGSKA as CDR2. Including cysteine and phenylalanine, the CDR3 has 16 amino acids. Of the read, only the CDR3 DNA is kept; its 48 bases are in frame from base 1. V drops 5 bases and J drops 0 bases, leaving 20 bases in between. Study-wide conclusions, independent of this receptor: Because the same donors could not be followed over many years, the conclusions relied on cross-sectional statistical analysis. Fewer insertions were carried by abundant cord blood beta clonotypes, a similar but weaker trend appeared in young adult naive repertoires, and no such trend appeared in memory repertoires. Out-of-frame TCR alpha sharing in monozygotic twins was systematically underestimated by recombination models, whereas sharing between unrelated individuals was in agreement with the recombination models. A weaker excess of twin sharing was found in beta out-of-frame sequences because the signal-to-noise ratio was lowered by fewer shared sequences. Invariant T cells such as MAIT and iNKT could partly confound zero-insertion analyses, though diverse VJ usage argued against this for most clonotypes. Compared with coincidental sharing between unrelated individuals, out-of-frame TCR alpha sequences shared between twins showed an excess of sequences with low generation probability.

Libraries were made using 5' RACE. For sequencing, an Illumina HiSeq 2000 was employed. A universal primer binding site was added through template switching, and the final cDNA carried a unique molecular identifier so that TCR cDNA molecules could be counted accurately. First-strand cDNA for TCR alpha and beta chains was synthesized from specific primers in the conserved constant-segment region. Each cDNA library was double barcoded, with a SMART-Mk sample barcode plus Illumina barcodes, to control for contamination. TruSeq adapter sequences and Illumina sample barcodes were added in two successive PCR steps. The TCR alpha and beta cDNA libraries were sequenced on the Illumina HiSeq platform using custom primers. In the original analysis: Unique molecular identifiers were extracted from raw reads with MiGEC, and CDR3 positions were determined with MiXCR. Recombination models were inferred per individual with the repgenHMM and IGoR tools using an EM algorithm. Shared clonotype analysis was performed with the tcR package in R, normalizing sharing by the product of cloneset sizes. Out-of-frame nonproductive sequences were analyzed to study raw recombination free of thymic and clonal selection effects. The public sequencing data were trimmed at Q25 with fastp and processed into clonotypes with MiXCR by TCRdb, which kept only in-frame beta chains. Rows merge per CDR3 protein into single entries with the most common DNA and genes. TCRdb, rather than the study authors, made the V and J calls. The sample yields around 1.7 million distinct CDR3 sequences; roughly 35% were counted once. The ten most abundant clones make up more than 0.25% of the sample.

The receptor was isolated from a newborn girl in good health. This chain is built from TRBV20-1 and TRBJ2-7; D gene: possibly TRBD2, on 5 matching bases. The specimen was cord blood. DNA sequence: TGCAGTGCTGACGGTGACGAGCGGAGGAGCTCCTACGAGCAGTACTTC. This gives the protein CSADGDERRSSYEQYF.